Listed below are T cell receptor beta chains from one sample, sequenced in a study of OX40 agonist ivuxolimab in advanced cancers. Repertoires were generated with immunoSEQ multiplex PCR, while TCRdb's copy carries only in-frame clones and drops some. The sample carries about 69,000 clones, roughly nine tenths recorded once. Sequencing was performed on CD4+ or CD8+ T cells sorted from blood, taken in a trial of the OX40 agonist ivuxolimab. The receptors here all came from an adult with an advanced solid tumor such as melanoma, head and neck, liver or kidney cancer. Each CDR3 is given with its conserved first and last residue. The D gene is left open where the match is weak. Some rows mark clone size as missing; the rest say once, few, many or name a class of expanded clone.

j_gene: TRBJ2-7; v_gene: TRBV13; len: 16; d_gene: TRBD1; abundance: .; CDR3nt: TGTGCCAGCAGCTTAGGTCGAGGGGGCTTGCCCTACGAGCAGTACTTC; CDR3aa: CASSLGRGGLPYEQYF
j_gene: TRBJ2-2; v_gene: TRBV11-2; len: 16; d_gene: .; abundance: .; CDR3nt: TGTGCCAGCAGCTTAGGGGCCTCCCTGAACACCGGGGAGCTGTTTTTT; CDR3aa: CASSLGASLNTGELFF
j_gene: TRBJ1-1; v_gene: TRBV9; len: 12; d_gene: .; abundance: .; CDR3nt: TGTGCCAGCAGCCCCAGCGGGGGGCAAGCTTTCTTT; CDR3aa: CASSPSGGQAFF
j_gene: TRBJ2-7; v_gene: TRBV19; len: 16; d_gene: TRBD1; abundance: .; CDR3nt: TGTGCCAGCTCCGAGACAGGGGGCATTGTTCTCTACGAGCAGTACTTC; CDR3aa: CASSETGGIVLYEQYF
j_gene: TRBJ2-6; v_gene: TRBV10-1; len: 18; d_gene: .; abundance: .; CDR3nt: TGCGCCAGCAGTGCCACGGGACCCCGCGGCTCTGGGGCCAACGTCCTGACCTTC; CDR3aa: CASSATGPRGSGANVLTF
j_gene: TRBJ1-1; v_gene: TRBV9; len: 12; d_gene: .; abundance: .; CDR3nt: TGTGCCAGCAGCGTAGGAGACACTGAAGCTTTCTTT; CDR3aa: CASSVGDTEAFF
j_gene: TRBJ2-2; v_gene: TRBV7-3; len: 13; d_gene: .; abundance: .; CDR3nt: TGTGCCAGCAGCGCAATCGGGGCCGGGGAGCTGTTTTTT; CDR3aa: CASSAIGAGELFF
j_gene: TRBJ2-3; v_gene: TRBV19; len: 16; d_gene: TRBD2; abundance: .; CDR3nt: TGTGCCAGTAGTATTCGCGGCGGGGGGCTCACAGATACGCAGTATTTT; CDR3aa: CASSIRGGGLTDTQYF
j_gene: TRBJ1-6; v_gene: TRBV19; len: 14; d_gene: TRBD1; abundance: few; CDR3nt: TGTGCCAGTAGTCCTACAGGGGACGGTTCACCCCTCCACTTT; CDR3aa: CASSPTGDGSPLHF
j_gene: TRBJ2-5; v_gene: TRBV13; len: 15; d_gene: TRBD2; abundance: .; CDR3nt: TGTGCCAGCAGCTTAACGGCGGGAGGACCTGAGACCCAGTACTTC; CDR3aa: CASSLTAGGPETQYF
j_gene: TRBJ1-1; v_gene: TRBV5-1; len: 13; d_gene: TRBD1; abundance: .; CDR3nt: TGCGCCAGCAGCTTGGGGACAGGGACTGAAGCTTTCTTT; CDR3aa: CASSLGTGTEAFF
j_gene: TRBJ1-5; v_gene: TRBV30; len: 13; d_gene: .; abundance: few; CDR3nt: TGTGCCTGGAGTATACAGGGTTATCAGCCCCAGCATTTT; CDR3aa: CAWSIQGYQPQHF
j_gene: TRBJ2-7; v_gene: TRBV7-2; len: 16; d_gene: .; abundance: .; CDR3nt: TGTGCCAGCAGCCTCCTTGCGGGGAGGCCCTCCTACGAGCAGTACTTC; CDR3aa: CASSLLAGRPSYEQYF
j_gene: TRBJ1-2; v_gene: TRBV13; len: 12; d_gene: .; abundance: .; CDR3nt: TGTGCCAGCAGCTTAGGCACGTATGGCTACACCTTC; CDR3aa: CASSLGTYGYTF
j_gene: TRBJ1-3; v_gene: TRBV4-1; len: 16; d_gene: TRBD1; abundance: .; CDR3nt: TGCGCCAGCAGCCAAGAATGGGACAGAGCTGGAAACACCATATATTTT; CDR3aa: CASSQEWDRAGNTIYF
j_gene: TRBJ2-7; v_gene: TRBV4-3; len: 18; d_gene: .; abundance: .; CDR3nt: TGCGCCAGCAGCCAAGATCAGATTATAGGACTAAGGGGCTACGAGCAGTACTTC; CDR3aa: CASSQDQIIGLRGYEQYF
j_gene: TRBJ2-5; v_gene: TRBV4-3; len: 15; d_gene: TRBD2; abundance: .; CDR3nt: TGCGCCAGCAGCCAACGTTCTAGCGGGGGAGAGACCCAGTACTTC; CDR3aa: CASSQRSSGGETQYF
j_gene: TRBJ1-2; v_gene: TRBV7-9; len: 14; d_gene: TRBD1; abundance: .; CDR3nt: TGTGCCAGCAGCACCCCGGGACAGCACTATGGCTACACCTTC; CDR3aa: CASSTPGQHYGYTF
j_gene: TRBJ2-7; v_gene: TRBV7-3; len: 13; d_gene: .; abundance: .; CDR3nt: TGTGCCAGCAGCGTCCTCGGGTGGCGCGAGCAGTACTTC; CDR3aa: CASSVLGWREQYF
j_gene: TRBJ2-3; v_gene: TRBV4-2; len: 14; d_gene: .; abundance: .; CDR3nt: TGTGCCAGCAGCCTAGGGACCGCCACAGATACGCAGTATTTT; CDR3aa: CASSLGTATDTQYF
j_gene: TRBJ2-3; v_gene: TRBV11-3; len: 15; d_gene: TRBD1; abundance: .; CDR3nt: TGTGCCAGCAGCCGGGGACAGTTTAGCACAGATACGCAGTATTTT; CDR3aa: CASSRGQFSTDTQYF
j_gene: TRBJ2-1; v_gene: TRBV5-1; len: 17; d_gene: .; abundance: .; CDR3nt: TGCGCCAGCAGCTTGGCCGGGTTTAGCGGCTCCTACAATGAGCAGTTCTTC; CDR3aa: CASSLAGFSGSYNEQFF
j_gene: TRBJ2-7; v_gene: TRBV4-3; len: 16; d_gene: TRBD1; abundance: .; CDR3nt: TGCGCCAGCAGCACGACGCGCCAGGGGGACCCCTACGAGCAGTACTTC; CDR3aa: CASSTTRQGDPYEQYF
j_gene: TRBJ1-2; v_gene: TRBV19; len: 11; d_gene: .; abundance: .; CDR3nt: TGTGCCAGTAAGGCAGACTATGGCTACACCTTC; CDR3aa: CASKADYGYTF
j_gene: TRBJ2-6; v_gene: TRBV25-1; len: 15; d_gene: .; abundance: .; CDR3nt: TGTGCCAGCAGTGGCCGCTGGACTGGGGCCAACGTCCTGACTTTC; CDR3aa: CASSGRWTGANVLTF
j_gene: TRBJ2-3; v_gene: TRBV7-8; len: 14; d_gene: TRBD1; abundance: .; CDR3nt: TGTGCCAGCAGCTTAGAAGACAGGGGAGATACGCAGTATTTT; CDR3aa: CASSLEDRGDTQYF
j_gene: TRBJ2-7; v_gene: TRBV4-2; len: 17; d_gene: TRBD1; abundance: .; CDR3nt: TGTGCCAGCAGCCAAGAAGAGGTCCAGGGGGCCCCTTACGAGCAGTACTTC; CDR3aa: CASSQEEVQGAPYEQYF
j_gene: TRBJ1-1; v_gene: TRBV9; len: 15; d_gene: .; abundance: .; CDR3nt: TGTGCCAGCAGCGTAGAAGGGGACCCGAACACTGAAGCTTTCTTT; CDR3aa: CASSVEGDPNTEAFF
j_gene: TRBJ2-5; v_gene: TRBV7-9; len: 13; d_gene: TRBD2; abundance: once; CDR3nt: TGTGCCTTGAGGGAGGGGAGCCAAGAGACCCAGTACTTC; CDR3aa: CALREGSQETQYF
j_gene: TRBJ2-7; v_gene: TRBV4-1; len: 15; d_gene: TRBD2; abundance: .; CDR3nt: TGCGCCAGCAGCCAACCCTTAGCGGGAGGTGGCGAGCAGTACTTC; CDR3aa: CASSQPLAGGGEQYF
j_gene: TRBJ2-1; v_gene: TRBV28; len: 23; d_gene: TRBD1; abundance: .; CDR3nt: TGTGCCAGCAGTTTAAGCGCCGACCCCCGGACAGGGTATATTTCGCTGGGTTACAATGAGCAGTTCTTC; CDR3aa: CASSLSADPRTGYISLGYNEQFF
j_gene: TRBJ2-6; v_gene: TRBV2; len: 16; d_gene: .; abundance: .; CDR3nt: TGTGCCAGCATCGAAACAACGGTTTCCGGGGCCAACGTCCTGACTTTC; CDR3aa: CASIETTVSGANVLTF
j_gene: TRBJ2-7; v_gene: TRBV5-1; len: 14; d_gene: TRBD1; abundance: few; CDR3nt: TGCGCCAGCAGCTTGGTACAGGGGTCCTACGAGCAGTACTTC; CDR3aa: CASSLVQGSYEQYF
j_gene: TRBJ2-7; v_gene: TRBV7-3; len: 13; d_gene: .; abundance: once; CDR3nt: TGTGCCAGCAGCTCGGAGGGGGGCTACGAGCAGTACTTC; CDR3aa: CASSSEGGYEQYF
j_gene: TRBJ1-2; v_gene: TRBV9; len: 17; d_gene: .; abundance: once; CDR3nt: TGTGCCAGCAGCGTAGCAGACCCTTTTTCGAGGAACTATGGCTACACCTTC; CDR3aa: CASSVADPFSRNYGYTF
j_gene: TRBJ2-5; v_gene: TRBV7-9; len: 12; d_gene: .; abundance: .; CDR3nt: TGTGCCAGCAGCTTTCAGGTGGAGACCCAGTACTTC; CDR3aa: CASSFQVETQYF
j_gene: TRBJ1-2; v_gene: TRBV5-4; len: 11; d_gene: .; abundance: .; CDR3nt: TGTGCCAGCAGCTTGACAGGGTCGAGCACCTTC; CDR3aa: CASSLTGSSTF
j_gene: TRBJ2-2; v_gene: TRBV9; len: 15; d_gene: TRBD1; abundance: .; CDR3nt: TGTGCCAGCAGCCGGGACAGGGAAAACACCGGGGAGCTGTTTTTT; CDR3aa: CASSRDRENTGELFF
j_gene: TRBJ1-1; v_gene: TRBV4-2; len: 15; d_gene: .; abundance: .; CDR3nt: TGTGCCAGCAGCCAAGAGGAGACAGACATGACTGAAGCTTTCTTT; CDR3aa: CASSQEETDMTEAFF
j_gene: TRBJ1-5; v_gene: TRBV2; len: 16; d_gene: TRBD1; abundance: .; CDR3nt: TGTGCCAGCAGGCTACGAGAGGACAGGAGCAATCAGCCCCAGCATTTT; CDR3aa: CASRLREDRSNQPQHF
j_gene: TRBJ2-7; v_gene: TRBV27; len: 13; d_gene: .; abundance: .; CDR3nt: TGTGCCAGCAGTTTAGACCCAACCTACGAGCAGTACTTC; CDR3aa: CASSLDPTYEQYF
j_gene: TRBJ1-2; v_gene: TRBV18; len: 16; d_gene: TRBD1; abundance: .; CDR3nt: TGTGCCAGCTCACCTAGGACAGGGGGCGCCGAGGATGGCTACACCTTC; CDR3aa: CASSPRTGGAEDGYTF
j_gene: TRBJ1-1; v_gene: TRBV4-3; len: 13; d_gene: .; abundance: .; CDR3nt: TGCGCCAGCAGCCAGGGACCGAACACTGAAGCTTTCTTT; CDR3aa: CASSQGPNTEAFF
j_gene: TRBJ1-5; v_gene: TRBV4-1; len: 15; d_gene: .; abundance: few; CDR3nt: TGCGCCAGCAGCCCTCACATGCAGGGGAATCAGCCCCAGCATTTT; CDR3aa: CASSPHMQGNQPQHF
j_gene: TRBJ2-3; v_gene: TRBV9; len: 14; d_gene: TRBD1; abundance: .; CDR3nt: TGTGCCAGCAGCACGGGACAGGGGGCGAATACGCAGTATTTT; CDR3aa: CASSTGQGANTQYF
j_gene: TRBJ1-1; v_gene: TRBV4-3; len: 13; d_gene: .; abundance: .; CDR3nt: TGCGCCAGCAGCCAAGCATCGAACACTGAAGCTTTCTTT; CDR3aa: CASSQASNTEAFF
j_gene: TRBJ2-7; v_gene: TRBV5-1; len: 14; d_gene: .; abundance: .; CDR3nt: TGCGCCAGCAGCCGAGCCTCGTTTTCCTACGAGCAGTACTTC; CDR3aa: CASSRASFSYEQYF
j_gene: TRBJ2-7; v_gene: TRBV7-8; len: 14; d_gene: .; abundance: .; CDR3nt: TGTGCCAGCAGCTTAGTTCAGGGCCCCTACGAGCAGTACTTC; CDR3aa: CASSLVQGPYEQYF
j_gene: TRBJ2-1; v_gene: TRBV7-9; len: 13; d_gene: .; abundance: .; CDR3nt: TGTGCCAGCAGCCAGACGGGTCGCAATGAGCAGTTCTTC; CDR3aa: CASSQTGRNEQFF
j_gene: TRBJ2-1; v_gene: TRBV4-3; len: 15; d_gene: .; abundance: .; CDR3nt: TGCGCCAGCAGCCAAACAGCTCCTTCTTACAATGAGCAGTTCTTC; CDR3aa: CASSQTAPSYNEQFF
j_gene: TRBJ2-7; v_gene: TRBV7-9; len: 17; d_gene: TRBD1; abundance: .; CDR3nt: TGTGCCAGCAGCTCTTCCCCATCAGGGGGCGAGAGGTACGAGCAGTACTTC; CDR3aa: CASSSSPSGGERYEQYF
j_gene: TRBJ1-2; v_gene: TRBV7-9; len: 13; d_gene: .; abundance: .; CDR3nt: TGTGCCAGCAGCTTAGGGGGGTACTATGGCTACACCTTC; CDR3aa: CASSLGGYYGYTF
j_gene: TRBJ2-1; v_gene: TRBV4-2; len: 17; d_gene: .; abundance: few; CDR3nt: TGTGCCAGCAGCCAAGAAGGAGGGAGCGGCTCCTACAATGAGCAGTTCTTC; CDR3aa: CASSQEGGSGSYNEQFF
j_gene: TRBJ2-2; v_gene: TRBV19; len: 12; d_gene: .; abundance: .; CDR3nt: TGTGCCAGTAGTTTGGGACTCCAGGAGCTGTTTTTT; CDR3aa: CASSLGLQELFF
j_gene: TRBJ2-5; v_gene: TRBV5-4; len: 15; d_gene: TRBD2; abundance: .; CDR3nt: TGTGCCAGCAGCGATTGGACTAGCGGGAAGGAGACCCAGTACTTC; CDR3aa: CASSDWTSGKETQYF
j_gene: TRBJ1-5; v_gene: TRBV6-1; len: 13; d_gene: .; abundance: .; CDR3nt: TGTGCCAGCACCCCGGGAATCAATCAGCCCCAGCATTTT; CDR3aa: CASTPGINQPQHF
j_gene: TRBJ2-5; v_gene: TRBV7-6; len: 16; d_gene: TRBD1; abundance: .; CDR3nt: TGTGCCAGCAGCTTAGCGCTCCGACAGGGTTATGAGACCCAGTACTTC; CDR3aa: CASSLALRQGYETQYF